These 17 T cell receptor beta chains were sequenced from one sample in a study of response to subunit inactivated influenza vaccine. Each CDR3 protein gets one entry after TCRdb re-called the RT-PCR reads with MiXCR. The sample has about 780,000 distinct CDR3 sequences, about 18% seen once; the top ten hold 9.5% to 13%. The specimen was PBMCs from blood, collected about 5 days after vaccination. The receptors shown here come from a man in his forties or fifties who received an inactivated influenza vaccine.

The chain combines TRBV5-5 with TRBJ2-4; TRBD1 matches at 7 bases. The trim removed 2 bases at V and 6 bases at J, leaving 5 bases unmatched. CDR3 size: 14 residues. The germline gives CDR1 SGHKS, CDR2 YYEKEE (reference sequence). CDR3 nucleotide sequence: TGTGCCAGCAGCTTCGACAGGGTAGTAAACATTCAGTACTTC. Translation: CASSFDRVVNIQYF. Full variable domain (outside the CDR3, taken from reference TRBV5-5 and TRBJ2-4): DAGVTQSPTHLIKTRGQQVTLRCSPISGHKSVSWYQQVLGQGPQFIFQYYEKEERGRGNFPDRFSARQFPNYSSELNVNALLLGDSALYLCASSFDRVVNIQYFGAGTRLSVL.

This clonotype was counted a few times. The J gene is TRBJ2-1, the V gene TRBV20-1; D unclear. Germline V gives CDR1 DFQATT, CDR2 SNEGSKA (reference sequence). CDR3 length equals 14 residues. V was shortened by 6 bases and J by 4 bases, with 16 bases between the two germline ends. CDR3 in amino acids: CSAPMFSLYNEQFF. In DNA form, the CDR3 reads TGCAGTGCCCCTATGTTTTCCCTGTACAATGAGCAGTTCTTC.

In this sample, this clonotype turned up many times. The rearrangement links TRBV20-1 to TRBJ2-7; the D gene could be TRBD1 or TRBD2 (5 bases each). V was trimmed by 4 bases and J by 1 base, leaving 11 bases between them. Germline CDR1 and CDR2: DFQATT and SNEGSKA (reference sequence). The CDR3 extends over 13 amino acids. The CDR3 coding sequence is TGCAGTGCTAAAAGATGGGGGTCCTACGAGCAGTACTTC. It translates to CSAKRWGSYEQYF.

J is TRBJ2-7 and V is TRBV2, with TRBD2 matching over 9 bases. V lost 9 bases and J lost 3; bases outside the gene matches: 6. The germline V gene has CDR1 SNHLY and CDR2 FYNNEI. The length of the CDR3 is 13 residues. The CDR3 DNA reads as TGTGCCAGACGACTAGCGGAGGGCTACGAGCAGTACTTC. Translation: CARRLAEGYEQYF.

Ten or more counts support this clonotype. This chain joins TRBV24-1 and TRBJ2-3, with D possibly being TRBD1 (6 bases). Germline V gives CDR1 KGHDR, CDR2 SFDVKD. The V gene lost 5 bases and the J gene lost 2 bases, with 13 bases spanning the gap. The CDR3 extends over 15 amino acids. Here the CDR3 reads CATSAPRGFTDTQYF. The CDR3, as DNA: TGTGCCACCAGTGCACCCAGGGGCTTCACAGATACGCAGTATTTT.

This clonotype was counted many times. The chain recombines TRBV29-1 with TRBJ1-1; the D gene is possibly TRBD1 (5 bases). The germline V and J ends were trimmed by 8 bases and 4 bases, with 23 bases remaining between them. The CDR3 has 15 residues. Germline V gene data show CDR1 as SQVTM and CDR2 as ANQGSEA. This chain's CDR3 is CSSIGAGGDRTEAFF. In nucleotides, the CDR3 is TGCAGCTCCATAGGGGCCGGGGGAGACCGCACTGAAGCTTTCTTT.

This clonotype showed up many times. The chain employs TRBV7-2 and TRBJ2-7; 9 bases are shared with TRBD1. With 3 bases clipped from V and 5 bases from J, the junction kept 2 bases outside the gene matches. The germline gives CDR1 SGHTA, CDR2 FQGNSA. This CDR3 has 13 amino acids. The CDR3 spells CASSLGTGHEQYF. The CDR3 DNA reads TGTGCCAGCAGCTTGGGGACAGGGCACGAGCAGTACTTC.

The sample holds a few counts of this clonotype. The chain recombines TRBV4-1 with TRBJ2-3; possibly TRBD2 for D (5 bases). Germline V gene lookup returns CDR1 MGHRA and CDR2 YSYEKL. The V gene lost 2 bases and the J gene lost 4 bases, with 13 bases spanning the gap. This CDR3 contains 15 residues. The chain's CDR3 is CASSQIPGIPDTQYF. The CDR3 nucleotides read TGCGCCAGCAGCCAAATCCCCGGGATCCCAGATACGCAGTATTTT.

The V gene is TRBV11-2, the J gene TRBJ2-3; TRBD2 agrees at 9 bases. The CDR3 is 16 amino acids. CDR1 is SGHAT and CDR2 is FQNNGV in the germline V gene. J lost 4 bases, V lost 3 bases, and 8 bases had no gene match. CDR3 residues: CASSFDIAGEADTQYF. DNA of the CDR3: TGTGCCAGCAGCTTTGACATAGCGGGAGAGGCAGATACGCAGTATTTT.

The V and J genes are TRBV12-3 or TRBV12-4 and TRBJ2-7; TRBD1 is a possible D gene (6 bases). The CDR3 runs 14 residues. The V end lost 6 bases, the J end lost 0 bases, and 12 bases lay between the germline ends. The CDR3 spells CASSGQHSSYEQYF. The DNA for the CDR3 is TGTGCCAGCAGCGGACAGCATAGCTCCTACGAGCAGTACTTC.

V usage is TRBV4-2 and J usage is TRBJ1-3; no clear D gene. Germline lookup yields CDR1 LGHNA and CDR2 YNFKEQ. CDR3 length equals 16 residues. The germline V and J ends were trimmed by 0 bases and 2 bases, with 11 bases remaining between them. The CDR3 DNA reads TGTGCCAGCAGCCAAGATCTTACAGAGACTGGAAACACCATATATTTT. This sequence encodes CASSQDLTETGNTIYF.

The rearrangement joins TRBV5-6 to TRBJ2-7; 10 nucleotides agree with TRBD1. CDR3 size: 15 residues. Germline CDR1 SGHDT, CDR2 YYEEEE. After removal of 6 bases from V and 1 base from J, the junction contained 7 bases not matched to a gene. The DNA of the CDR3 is TGTGCCAGCATCGGACAGGGGGGAACGTCCTACGAGCAGTACTTC. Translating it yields CASIGQGGTSYEQYF.

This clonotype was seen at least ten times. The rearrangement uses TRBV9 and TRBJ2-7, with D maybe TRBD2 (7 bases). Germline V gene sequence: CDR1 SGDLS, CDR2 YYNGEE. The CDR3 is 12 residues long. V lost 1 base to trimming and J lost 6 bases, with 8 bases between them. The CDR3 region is CASSVRGGEQYF. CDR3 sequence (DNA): TGTGCCAGCAGCGTAAGGGGGGGCGAGCAGTACTTC.

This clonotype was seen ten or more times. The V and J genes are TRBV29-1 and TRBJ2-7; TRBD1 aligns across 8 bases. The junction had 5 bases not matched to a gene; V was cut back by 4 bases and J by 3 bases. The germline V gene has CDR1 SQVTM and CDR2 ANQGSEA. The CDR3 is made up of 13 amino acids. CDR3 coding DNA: TGCAGCGTTGTGGCCGACAGGGGCTACGAGCAGTACTTC. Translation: CSVVADRGYEQYF.

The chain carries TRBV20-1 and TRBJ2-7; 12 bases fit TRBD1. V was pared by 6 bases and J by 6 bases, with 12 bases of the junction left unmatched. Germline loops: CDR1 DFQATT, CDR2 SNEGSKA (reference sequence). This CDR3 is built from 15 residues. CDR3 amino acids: CSAESGTGGLVEQYF. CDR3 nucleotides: TGCAGTGCAGAATCCGGGACAGGGGGCTTGGTCGAGCAGTACTTC.

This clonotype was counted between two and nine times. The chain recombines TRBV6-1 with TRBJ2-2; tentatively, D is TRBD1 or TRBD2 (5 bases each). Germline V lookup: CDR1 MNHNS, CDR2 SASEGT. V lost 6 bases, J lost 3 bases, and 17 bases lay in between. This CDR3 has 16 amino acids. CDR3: CASSQPGQGDTGELFF. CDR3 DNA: TGTGCCAGCAGCCAGCCAGGGCAGGGAGACACCGGGGAGCTGTTTTTT.

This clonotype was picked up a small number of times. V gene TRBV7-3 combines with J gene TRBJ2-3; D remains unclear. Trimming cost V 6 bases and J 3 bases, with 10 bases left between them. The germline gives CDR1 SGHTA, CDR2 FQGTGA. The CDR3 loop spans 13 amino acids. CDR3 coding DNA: TGTGCCAGCAGTATAGCTTATACAGATACGCAGTATTTT. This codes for CASSIAYTDTQYF. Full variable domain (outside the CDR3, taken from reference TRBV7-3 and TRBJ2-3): GAGVSQTPSNKVTEKGKYVELRCDPISGHTALYWYRQSLGQGPEFLIYFQGTGAADDSGLPNDRFFAVRPEGSVSTLKIQRTERGDSAVYLCASSIAYTDTQYFGPGTRLTVL.